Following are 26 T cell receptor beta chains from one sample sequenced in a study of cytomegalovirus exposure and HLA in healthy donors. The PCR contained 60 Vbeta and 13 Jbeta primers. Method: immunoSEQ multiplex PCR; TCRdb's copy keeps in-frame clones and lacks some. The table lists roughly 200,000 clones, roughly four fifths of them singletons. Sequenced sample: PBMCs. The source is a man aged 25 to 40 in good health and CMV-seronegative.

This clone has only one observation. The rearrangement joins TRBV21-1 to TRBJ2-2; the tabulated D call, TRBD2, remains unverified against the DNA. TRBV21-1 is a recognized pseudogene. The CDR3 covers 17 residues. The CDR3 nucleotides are TGTGCCAGCAGCAAAGCCCCGGGTTGGGCGAACACCGGGGAGCTGTTTTTT. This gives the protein CASSKAPGWANTGELFF.

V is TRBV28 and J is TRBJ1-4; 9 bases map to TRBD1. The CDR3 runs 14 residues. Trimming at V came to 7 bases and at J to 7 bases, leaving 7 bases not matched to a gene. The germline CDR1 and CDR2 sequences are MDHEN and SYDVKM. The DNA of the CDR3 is TGTGCCAGCACCCACGACAGGGGGAGTGAAAAACTGTTTTTT. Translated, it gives CASTHDRGSEKLFF.

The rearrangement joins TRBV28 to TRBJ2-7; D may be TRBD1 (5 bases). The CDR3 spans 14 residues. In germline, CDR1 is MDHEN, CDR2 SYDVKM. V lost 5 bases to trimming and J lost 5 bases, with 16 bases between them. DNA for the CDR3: TGTGCCAGCAGTAGATCAGGGATGCAGAACGAGCAGTACTTC. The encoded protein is CASSRSGMQNEQYF.

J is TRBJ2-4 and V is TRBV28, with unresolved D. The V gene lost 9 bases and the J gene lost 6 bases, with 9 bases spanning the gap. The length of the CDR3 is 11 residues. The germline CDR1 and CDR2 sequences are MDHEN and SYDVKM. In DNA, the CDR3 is TGTGCCAGACGCGGCGGAAACATTCAGTACTTC. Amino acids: CARRGGNIQYF.

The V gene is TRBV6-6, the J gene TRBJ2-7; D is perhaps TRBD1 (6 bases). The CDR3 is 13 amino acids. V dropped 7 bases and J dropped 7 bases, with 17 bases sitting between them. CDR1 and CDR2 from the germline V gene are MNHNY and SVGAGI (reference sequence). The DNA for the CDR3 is TGTGCCAGCACCCCCCGGGGACAAAAGGAGCAGTACTTC. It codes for CASTPRGQKEQYF.

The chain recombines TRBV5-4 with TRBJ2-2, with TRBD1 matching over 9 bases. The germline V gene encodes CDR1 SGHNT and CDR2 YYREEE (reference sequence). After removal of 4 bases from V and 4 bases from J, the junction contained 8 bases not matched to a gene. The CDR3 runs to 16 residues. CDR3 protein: CASSPRDRVVTGELFF. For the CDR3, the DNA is TGTGCCAGCAGCCCCCGGGACAGGGTCGTCACCGGGGAGCTGTTTTTT.

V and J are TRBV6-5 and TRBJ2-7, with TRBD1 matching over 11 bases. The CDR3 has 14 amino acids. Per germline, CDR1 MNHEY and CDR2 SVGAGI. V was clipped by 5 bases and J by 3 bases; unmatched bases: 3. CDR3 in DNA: TGTGCCAGCAGTGCGGACAGGGGGCACTACGAGCAGTACTTC. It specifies CASSADRGHYEQYF.

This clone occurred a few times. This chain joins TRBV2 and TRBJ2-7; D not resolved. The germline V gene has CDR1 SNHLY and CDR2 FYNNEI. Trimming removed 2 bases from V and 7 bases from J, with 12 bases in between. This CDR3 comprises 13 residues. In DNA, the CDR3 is TGTGCCAGCAGTGAATTTGGGTCCGGGGAGCAGTACTTC. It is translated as CASSEFGSGEQYF.

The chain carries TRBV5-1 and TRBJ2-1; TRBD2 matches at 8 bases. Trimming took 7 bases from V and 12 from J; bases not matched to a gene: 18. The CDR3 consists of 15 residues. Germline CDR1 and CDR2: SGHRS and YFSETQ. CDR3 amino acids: CASRPTSGQGQGQFF. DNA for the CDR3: TGCGCCAGCCGCCCAACTAGCGGTCAGGGTCAAGGGCAGTTCTTC.

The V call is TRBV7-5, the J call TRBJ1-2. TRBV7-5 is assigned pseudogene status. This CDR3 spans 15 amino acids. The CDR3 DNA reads TGTGTCAGAAGCCCCCGGAATAGGAGGGAATATGGCTACACCTTC. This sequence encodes CVRSPRNRREYGYTF.

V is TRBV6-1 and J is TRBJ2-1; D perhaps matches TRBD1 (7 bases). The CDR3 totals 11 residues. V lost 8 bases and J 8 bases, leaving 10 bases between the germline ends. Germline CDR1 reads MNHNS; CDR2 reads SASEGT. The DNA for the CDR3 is TGTGCCAGCGGAGGGGGCGATGAGCAGTTCTTC. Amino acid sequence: CASGGGDEQFF.

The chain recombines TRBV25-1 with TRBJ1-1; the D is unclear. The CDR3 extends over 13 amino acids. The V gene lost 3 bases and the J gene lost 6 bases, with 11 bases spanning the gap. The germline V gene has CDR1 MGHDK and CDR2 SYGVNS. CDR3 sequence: CASSEVVGAEAFF. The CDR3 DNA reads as TGTGCCAGCAGTGAGGTGGTCGGTGCTGAAGCTTTCTTT.

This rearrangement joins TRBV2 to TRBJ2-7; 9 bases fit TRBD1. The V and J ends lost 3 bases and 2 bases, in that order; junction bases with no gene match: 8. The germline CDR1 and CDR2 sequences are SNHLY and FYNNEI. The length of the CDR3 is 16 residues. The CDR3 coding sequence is TGTGCCAGCAGTGACTTGGGGACAGGGAATCCCTACGAGCAGTACTTC. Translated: CASSDLGTGNPYEQYF.

The CDR3 protein is CASSPKAELFF. The DNA for the CDR3 is TGTGCCAGCTCACCAAAGGCGGAACTGTTTTTT. The V call is TRBV18, the J call TRBJ1-4; D is uncertain. In germline, CDR1 is KGHSH, CDR2 LQKENI. V was clipped by 2 bases and J by 12 bases, with 7 bases between them. The CDR3 is 11 residues long.

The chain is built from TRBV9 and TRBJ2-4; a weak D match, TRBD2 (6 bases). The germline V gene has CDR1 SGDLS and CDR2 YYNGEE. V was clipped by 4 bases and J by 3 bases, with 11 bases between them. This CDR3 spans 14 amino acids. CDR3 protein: CASSLSGVKNIQYF. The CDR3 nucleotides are TGTGCCAGCAGCTTATCGGGGGTCAAAAACATTCAGTACTTC.

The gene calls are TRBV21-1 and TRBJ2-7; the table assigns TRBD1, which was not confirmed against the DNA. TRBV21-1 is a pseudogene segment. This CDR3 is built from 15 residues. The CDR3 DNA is TGTGCCAGCAGCAAATTGGGACAGGGCTCCTACGAGCAGTACTTC. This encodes CASSKLGQGSYEQYF.

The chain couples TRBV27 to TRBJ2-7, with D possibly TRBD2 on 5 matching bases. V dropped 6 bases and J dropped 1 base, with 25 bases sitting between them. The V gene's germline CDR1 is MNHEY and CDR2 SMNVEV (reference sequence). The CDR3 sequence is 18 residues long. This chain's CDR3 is CASSTRIRAGRGSYEQYF. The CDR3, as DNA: TGTGCCAGCAGCACCCGCATAAGGGCAGGTCGAGGGTCCTACGAGCAGTACTTC.

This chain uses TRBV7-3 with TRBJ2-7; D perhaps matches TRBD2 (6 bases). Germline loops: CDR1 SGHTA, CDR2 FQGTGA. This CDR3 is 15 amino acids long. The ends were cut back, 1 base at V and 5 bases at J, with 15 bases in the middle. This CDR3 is CASSLNAAGLDEQYF. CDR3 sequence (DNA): TGTGCCAGCAGCTTAAATGCCGCGGGGCTCGACGAGCAGTACTTC.

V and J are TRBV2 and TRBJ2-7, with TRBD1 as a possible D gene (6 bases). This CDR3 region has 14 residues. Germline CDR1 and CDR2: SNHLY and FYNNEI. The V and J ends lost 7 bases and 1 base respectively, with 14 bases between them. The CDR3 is CASKPGQTSYEQYF. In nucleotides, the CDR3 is TGTGCCAGCAAGCCAGGACAGACGTCCTACGAGCAGTACTTC.

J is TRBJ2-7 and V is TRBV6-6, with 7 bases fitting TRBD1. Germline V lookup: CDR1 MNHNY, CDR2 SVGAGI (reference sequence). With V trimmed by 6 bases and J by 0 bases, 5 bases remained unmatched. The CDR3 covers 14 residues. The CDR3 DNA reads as TGTGCCAGCAGCCGTGAGGGGGCCTCCTACGAGCAGTACTTC. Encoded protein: CASSREGASYEQYF.

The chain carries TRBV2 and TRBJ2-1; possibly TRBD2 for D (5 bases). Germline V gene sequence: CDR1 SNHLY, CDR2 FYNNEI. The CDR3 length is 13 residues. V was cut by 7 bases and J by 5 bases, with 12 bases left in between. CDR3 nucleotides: TGTGCCAGCAATTTCGGACTCAACAATGAGCAGTTCTTC. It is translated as CASNFGLNNEQFF.

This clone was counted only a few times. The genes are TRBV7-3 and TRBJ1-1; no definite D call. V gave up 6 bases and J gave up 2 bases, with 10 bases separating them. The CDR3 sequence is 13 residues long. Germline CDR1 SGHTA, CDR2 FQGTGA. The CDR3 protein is CASRPEPNTEAFF. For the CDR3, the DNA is TGTGCCAGCAGACCTGAGCCCAACACTGAAGCTTTCTTT.

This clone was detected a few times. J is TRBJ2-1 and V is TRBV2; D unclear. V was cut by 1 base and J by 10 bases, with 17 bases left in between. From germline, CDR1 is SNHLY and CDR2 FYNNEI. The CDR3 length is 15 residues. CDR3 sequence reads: CASSEVRGPDGEQFF. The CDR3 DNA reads TGTGCCAGCAGTGAAGTTAGAGGCCCGGATGGAGAGCAGTTCTTC.

This chain's CDR3 is CASSTYGYTF. The CDR3 DNA is TGTGCCAGCAGTACTTATGGCTACACCTTC. The V and J genes are TRBV25-1 and TRBJ1-2; D call uncertain. Germline lookup yields CDR1 MGHDK and CDR2 SYGVNS. V lost 5 bases and J 5 bases, leaving 3 bases between the germline ends. The CDR3 is 10 amino acids.

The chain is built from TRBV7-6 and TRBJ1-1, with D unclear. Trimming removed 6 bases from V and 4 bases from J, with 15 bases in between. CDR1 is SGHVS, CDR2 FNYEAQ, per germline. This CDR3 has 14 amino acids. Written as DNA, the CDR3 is TGTGCCAGCAGAGACGTCTCGCGGGGCACTGAAGCTTTCTTT. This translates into CASRDVSRGTEAFF.

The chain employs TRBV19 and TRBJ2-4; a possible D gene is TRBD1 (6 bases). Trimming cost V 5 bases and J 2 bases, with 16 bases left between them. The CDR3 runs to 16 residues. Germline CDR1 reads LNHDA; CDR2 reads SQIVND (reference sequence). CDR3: CASSPRDNPTKNIQYF. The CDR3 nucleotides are TGTGCCAGTAGTCCCCGGGACAACCCTACCAAAAACATTCAGTACTTC.